One and the same sample provided the 18 T cell receptor beta chains below, sequenced in a study of blood T cell repertoires in COVID-19. Only in-frame clones appear in the TCRdb table, and some are missing; sequencing was by immunoSEQ multiplex PCR. The sample carries tens of thousands of clones, roughly four fifths recorded once. Sequenced sample: peripheral blood. The receptors derive from a woman older than 75 with acute or convalescent COVID-19.

The chain couples TRBV6-5 to TRBJ2-1, with D tentatively TRBD2 (6 bases). V lost 8 bases and J 2 bases, leaving 10 bases between the germline ends. CDR1 MNHEY and CDR2 SVGAGI come from the germline V gene. CDR3 size: 13 residues. CDR3: CASGGFTYNEQFF. For the CDR3, the DNA is TGTGCCAGCGGAGGGTTCACCTACAATGAGCAGTTCTTC.

V usage is TRBV3-1 (or the pseudogene TRBV3-2) and J usage is TRBJ2-3; TRBD2 agrees at 9 bases. CDR3 size: 15 residues. The trim removed 4 bases at V and 3 bases at J, leaving 5 bases unmatched. Per the germline V gene, CDR1 is LGHDT and CDR2 is YNNKEL (reference sequence). The CDR3 DNA sequence: TGTGCCAGCAGCCGAGCGGGGGGCCCGACAGATACGCAGTATTTT. It is translated as CASSRAGGPTDTQYF.

The chain links TRBV5-1 to TRBJ2-6, with 10 bases lining up with TRBD1. V gave up 4 bases and J gave up 8 bases; unmatched junction bases: 6. This CDR3 comprises 15 residues. CDR1 and CDR2 (germline): SGHRS, YFSETQ. CDR3 nucleotide sequence: TGCGCCAGCAGCAGGGAGGACAGGGGGACCAACGTCCTGACTTTC. Its translation: CASSREDRGTNVLTF.

CDR3 coding DNA: TGTGCCAGCAGCTCGGGACAGGGGGTAACCTACTATGGCTACACCTTC. Its translation: CASSSGQGVTYYGYTF. This chain joins TRBV5-4 and TRBJ1-2; 11 bases agree with TRBD1. Trimming cost V 3 bases and J 3 bases; bases outside gene matches: 7. CDR3 length: 16 amino acids. Germline CDR1 reads SGHNT; CDR2 reads YYREEE (reference sequence). Variable domain in full (rest from reference TRBV5-4 and TRBJ1-2): ETGVTQSPTHLIKTRGQQVTLRCSSQSGHNTVSWYQQALGQGPQFIFQYYREEENGRGNFPPRFSGLQFPNYSSELNVNALELDDSALYLCASSSGQGVTYYGYTFGSGTRLTVV.

This sequence joins TRBV7-9 and TRBJ2-1, with 14 bases matching TRBD2. With 6 bases clipped from V and 9 bases from J, the junction kept 13 bases outside the gene matches. CDR1 and CDR2 (germline): SEHNR, FQNEAQ (reference sequence). The CDR3 extends over 17 amino acids. The CDR3 loop reads CASRGAGLAGEVGEQFF. The DNA of the CDR3 is TGTGCCAGCAGGGGAGCGGGACTAGCGGGAGAGGTCGGTGAGCAGTTCTTC.

This chain connects TRBV5-1 to TRBJ2-3; 7 bases align to TRBD1. CDR1 SGHRS and CDR2 YFSETQ come from the germline V gene. Unmatched junction bases numbered 5, after V lost 7 bases and J lost 0 bases. The CDR3 consists of 14 residues. The CDR3: CASRQGASTDTQYF. Written as DNA, the CDR3 is TGCGCCAGCCGACAGGGCGCTAGCACAGATACGCAGTATTTT.

The CDR3 bases are TGTGCCAGCATCAAGACTCTGATACCCCAGGGTACGCAGTATTTT. Translating gives CASIKTLIPQGTQYF. This rearrangement joins TRBV2 to TRBJ2-3; D perhaps matches TRBD1 (5 bases). Germline CDR1 reads SNHLY; CDR2 reads FYNNEI. CDR3 size: 15 residues. Between the trimmed V and J ends, which lost 7 bases and 8 bases, there was a span of 22 bases.

The V and J genes are TRBV5-5 and TRBJ1-3, with D perhaps matching TRBD1 (6 bases). V shed 4 bases and J shed 4 bases, with 12 bases lying between them. The CDR3 has 14 residues. In germline, CDR1 is SGHKS, CDR2 YYEKEE (reference sequence). The CDR3 DNA reads TGTGCCAGCAGCCCACAGGGTCTGGGAAACACCATATATTTT. As protein: CASSPQGLGNTIYF.

This chain connects TRBV27 to TRBJ1-2; 10 bases are shared with TRBD1. The CDR3 covers 16 residues. With 4 bases clipped from V and 6 bases from J, the junction kept 11 bases outside the gene matches. Germline values: CDR1 MNHEY, CDR2 SMNVEV (reference sequence). The CDR3 coding sequence is TGTGCCAGCAGTTGGGGTGGGGACAGGGGAGTCAATGGCTACACCTTC. Translating gives CASSWGGDRGVNGYTF.

The V gene is TRBV13, the J gene TRBJ1-5; TRBD1 might be the D (5 bases). From germline, CDR1 is PRHDT and CDR2 FYEKMQ (reference sequence). Trimming pared 2 bases from V and 2 bases from J, leaving 13 bases between. The CDR3 contains 16 residues. Here the CDR3 DNA reads TGTGCCAGCAGCTTATTCGCGGGGACGGGCAATCAGCCCCAGCATTTT. Amino acid sequence: CASSLFAGTGNQPQHF. The full variable domain, rest sourced from reference TRBV13 and TRBJ1-5, is AAGVIQSPRHLIKEKRETATLKCYPIPRHDTVYWYQQGPGQDPQFLISFYEKMQSDKGSIPDRFSAQQFSDYHSELNMSSLELGDSALYFCASSLFAGTGNQPQHFGDGTRLSIL.

This chain uses TRBV5-1 with TRBJ1-4, with D perhaps matching TRBD1 (5 bases). Germline lookup yields CDR1 SGHRS and CDR2 YFSETQ. V gave up 1 base and J gave up 5 bases, with 12 bases separating them. This CDR3 region has 15 residues. The CDR3 DNA sequence: TGCGCCAGCAGCTTGTCGACAGCACAGAATGAAAAACTGTTTTTT. Its protein product is CASSLSTAQNEKLFF.

This sequence joins TRBV27 and TRBJ2-2, with a tentative D call TRBD1 (6 bases). Germline loops: CDR1 MNHEY, CDR2 SMNVEV (reference sequence). Trimming took 6 bases from V and 1 from J, leaving 9 bases between them. The CDR3 has 14 amino acids. The CDR3 loop is CASRGAGNTGELFF. CDR3 nucleotides: TGTGCCAGCAGGGGGGCAGGGAACACCGGGGAGCTGTTTTTT.

V is TRBV2 and J is TRBJ1-2; TRBD1 agrees at 7 bases. The V gene's germline CDR1 is SNHLY and CDR2 FYNNEI. This CDR3 contains 15 residues. Germline trimming cut 6 bases from V and 3 bases from J; bases unmatched to any gene: 10. CDR3 nucleotides: TGTGCCAGCAGCGAACAGGGGTTTTCGGACTATGGCTACACCTTC. Protein sequence: CASSEQGFSDYGYTF.

The V gene is TRBV21-1, the J gene TRBJ2-3; the D call TRBD2 from the table was never checked on the DNA. TRBV21-1 is described as a pseudogene. The CDR3 consists of 21 residues. The CDR3 loop is CASSKSLGRLAGGKGTDTQYF. In nucleotides, the CDR3 is TGTGCCAGCAGCAAAAGCCTAGGGAGACTAGCGGGGGGGAAGGGAACAGATACGCAGTATTTT.

Comment on this clone: At the DNA level, this CDR3 is encoded by other sequences in the same sample as well. The CDR3 is CASSSGGVSTGELFF. CDR3 DNA: TGTGCCAGTAGCTCAGGGGGAGTGAGCACCGGGGAGCTGTTTTTT. V and J are TRBV19 and TRBJ2-2; 7 bases are a match to TRBD1. V lost 6 bases and J lost 4; bases outside the gene matches: 8. The CDR3 sequence is 15 residues long. Germline values: CDR1 LNHDA, CDR2 SQIVND (reference sequence).

This clone was counted a few times. The rearrangement joins TRBV5-4 to TRBJ2-1, with D perhaps matching TRBD2 (5 bases). Germline CDR1 is SGHNT and CDR2 is YYREEE (reference sequence). CDR3 length: 13 amino acids. Trimming took off 0 bases at V and 8 bases at J, with 9 bases between the two ends. CDR3 amino acids: CASSLVEGDEQFF. CDR3 bases: TGTGCCAGCAGCTTGGTAGAGGGCGATGAGCAGTTCTTC.

CDR3 protein: CASSYSTFDRTHEAFF. CDR3 in DNA: TGTGCCAGCAGTTACTCCACCTTCGACAGAACTCATGAAGCTTTCTTT. The V call is TRBV6-6, the J call TRBJ1-1; D perhaps matches TRBD1 (5 bases). The germline V gene encodes CDR1 MNHNY and CDR2 SVGAGI (reference sequence). The V and J ends lost 0 bases and 7 bases respectively, with 18 bases between them. The CDR3 consists of 16 residues.

A single count supports this clone. This chain links TRBV3-1 (or the pseudogene TRBV3-2) with TRBJ1-1; possibly TRBD1 for D (6 bases). The germline gives CDR1 LGHDT, CDR2 YNNKEL (reference sequence). The CDR3 has 14 residues. Trimming shortened V by 2 bases and J by 3 bases, and 10 bases separated the two germline ends. CDR3 residues: CASSQQGMDTEAFF. The CDR3 DNA is TGTGCCAGCAGCCAACAGGGGATGGACACTGAAGCTTTCTTT.